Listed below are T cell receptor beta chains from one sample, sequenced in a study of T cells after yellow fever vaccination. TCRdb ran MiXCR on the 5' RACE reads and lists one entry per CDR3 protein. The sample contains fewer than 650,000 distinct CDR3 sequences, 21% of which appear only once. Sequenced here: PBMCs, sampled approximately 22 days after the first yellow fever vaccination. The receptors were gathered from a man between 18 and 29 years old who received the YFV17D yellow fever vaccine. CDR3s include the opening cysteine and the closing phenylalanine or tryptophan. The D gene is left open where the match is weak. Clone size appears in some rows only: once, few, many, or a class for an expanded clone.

CASSQGRILPGGNYEQYF,TGTGCCAGCAGCCAAGGCAGAATCCTTCCGGGGGGGAATTACGAGCAGTACTTC,few,TRBJ2-7,TRBD2,TRBV3-1
CASSPSGAANTEAFF,TGTGCCAGCAGTCCCTCCGGGGCAGCCAACACTGAAGCTTTCTTT,NA,TRBJ1-1,NA,TRBV6-1
CSAIGQTNSPLHF,TGCAGTGCTATCGGGCAGACTAATTCACCCCTCCACTTT,NA,TRBJ1-6,NA,TRBV20-1
CASSQGDRVRSGYTF,TGCGCCAGCAGCCAAGGAGACAGGGTGAGATCTGGCTACACCTTC,NA,TRBJ1-2,TRBD1,TRBV4-1
CASSFLIGGIHEQFF,TGTGCCAGCAGCTTTCTCATAGGGGGAATACATGAGCAGTTCTTC,NA,TRBJ2-1,NA,TRBV7-9
CASSQASRRPGDEQFF,TGTGCCAGCAGCCAAGCCTCACGCCGACCGGGGGATGAGCAGTTCTTC,NA,TRBJ2-1,NA,TRBV3-1
CSARDPRMGAQYF,TGCAGTGCTAGAGACCCCCGTATGGGGGCCCAGTACTTC,few,TRBJ2-5,NA,TRBV20-1
CASGLSPGADTQYF,TGTGCCAGCGGTTTAAGTCCGGGGGCAGATACGCAGTATTTT,once,TRBJ2-3,NA,TRBV12-3/TRBV12-4
CASSIGTGRGTEAFF,TGTGCCAGCAGCATTGGGACAGGCAGGGGCACTGAAGCTTTCTTT,NA,TRBJ1-1,TRBD1,TRBV5-6
CASSVRAGRTYNSPLHF,TGTGCCAGCAGTGTCCGGGCAGGGAGAACCTATAATTCACCCCTCCACTTT,NA,TRBJ1-6,NA,TRBV6-1
CAWSHRGPDTQYF,TGTGCCTGGAGCCACCGAGGGCCAGATACGCAGTATTTT,few,TRBJ2-3,NA,TRBV30
CASSEWGGGYTF,TGTGCCAGCAGTGAATGGGGTGGTGGCTACACCTTC,NA,TRBJ1-2,NA,TRBV2
CASTKLGVTGELFF,TGTGCCAGCACTAAGTTGGGGGTAACCGGGGAGCTGTTTTTT,many,TRBJ2-2,NA,TRBV6-1
CASSQTTGGQDTQYF,TGTGCCAGCAGCCAAACAACGGGGGGGCAAGATACGCAGTATTTT,few,TRBJ2-3,TRBD2,TRBV4-2
CASSSVQPQHF,TGTGCCAGCAGTTCGGTGCAGCCCCAGCATTTT,NA,TRBJ1-5,NA,TRBV28
CASSLAPAGRGLGETQYF,TGCGCCAGCAGCTTGGCCCCTGCGGGGCGGGGGCTTGGAGAGACCCAGTACTTC,NA,TRBJ2-5,NA,TRBV5-1
CASSQEGLEKLFF,TGCGCCAGCAGCCAAGAAGGGCTTGAAAAACTGTTTTTT,once,TRBJ1-4,NA,TRBV4-1
CASSFGGSTDTQYF,TGCGCCAGCAGCTTCGGGGGCAGCACAGATACGCAGTATTTT,many,TRBJ2-3,NA,TRBV5-1
CASSLMGNTDTQYF,TGCGCCAGCAGCTTGATGGGCAACACAGATACGCAGTATTTT,few,TRBJ2-3,NA,TRBV5-1
CASSVTAGLDGYTF,TGCGCCAGCAGCGTAACGGCAGGACTGGATGGCTACACCTTC,few,TRBJ1-2,NA,TRBV5-1
CASSREGSLDSNYGYTF,TGTGCCAGCAGTAGAGAGGGGAGCCTAGACAGTAACTATGGCTACACCTTC,many,TRBJ1-2,NA,TRBV7-2
CASSSETSGYNEQFF,TGTGCCAGCAGCTCCGAGACTAGCGGCTACAATGAGCAGTTCTTC,few,TRBJ2-1,TRBD2,TRBV7-9
CASSAPLDETQYF,TGTGCCAGCAGCGCCCCCTTGGATGAGACCCAGTACTTC,NA,TRBJ2-5,NA,TRBV9
CASSAGYYNEQFF,TGTGCCAGCAGTGCGGGTTACTACAATGAGCAGTTCTTC,few,TRBJ2-1,NA,TRBV28
CASSSSRSDTQYF,TGTGCCAGCAGCTCAAGCCGATCAGATACGCAGTATTTT,few,TRBJ2-3,NA,TRBV11-2
CASSFGLAGSMYEQFF,TGTGCCAGCAGCTTTGGTCTAGCCGGGTCGATGTATGAGCAGTTCTTC,NA,TRBJ2-1,NA,TRBV5-6
CASKALVGRNQPQHF,TGTGCCAGCAAAGCCTTGGTTGGGCGCAATCAGCCCCAGCATTTT,few,TRBJ1-5,NA,TRBV27
CSARDGAWHQPQHF,TGCAGTGCTAGAGATGGTGCCTGGCATCAGCCCCAGCATTTT,NA,TRBJ1-5,NA,TRBV20-1
CSVPARPPRGNEQFF,TGCAGTGTCCCCGCCCGGCCCCCCAGGGGAAATGAGCAGTTCTTC,NA,TRBJ2-1,NA,TRBV20-1
CATSDPRRVPEQFF,TGTGCCACCAGTGACCCCAGGCGGGTTCCTGAGCAGTTCTTC,many,TRBJ2-1,NA,TRBV24-1
CASSQEEKLFF,TGTGCCAGCAGCCAAGAGGAAAAACTGTTTTTT,NA,TRBJ1-4,NA,TRBV4-2
CATSDLGRTNTGELFF,TGTGCCACCAGTGATTTGGGACGGACGAACACCGGGGAGCTGTTTTTT,many,TRBJ2-2,NA,TRBV24-1
CASSAGTDNVLTF,TGTGCCAGCAGCGCGGGGACAGACAACGTCCTGACTTTC,few,TRBJ2-6,NA,TRBV7-3
CASGPPGQSTDTQYF,TGCGCCAGCGGCCCACCCGGACAGTCCACAGATACGCAGTATTTT,few,TRBJ2-3,NA,TRBV5-1
CASSFTSGGVGTQYF,TGTGCCAGCAGCTTCACTAGCGGGGGGGTCGGTACGCAGTATTTT,few,TRBJ2-3,TRBD2,TRBV7-2
CSSRELGRSSYNEQFF,TGCTCCAGCAGGGAACTAGGGAGGAGCTCCTACAATGAGCAGTTCTTC,NA,TRBJ2-1,NA,TRBV5-1
CASSQSGAGNSPLHF,TGTGCCAGCAGTCAGTCAGGAGCTGGGAATTCACCCCTCCACTTT,few,TRBJ1-6,NA,TRBV27
CASSAWGKPYEQYF,TGTGCCAGCAGCGCCTGGGGAAAACCCTACGAGCAGTACTTC,NA,TRBJ2-7,NA,TRBV9
CASSPTGDTQYF,TGTGCCAGCAGCCCTACCGGTGATACGCAGTATTTT,many,TRBJ2-3,NA,TRBV7-9
CASSLDPGGHDTQYF,TGTGCCAGCAGCTTAGATCCGGGGGGGCATGATACGCAGTATTTT,many,TRBJ2-3,TRBD2,TRBV7-2
CASSQEGTGTNSPLHF,TGTGCCAGCAGCCAAGAAGGGACAGGGACTAATTCACCCCTCCACTTT,many,TRBJ1-6,TRBD1,TRBV3-1